This T cell receptor beta chain was found in a study of Ad26.COV2.S vaccination and SARS-CoV-2 variants. Looking at the study overall: The study gave Ad26.COV2.S intramuscularly, once or twice 56 days apart.

Libraries were prepared by immunoSEQ multiplex PCR; TCRdb keeps only in-frame clonotypes and omits some of them. The table records around 450,000 clones, less than 95% of them present only once. The treatment is: roughly 19 received Ad26.COV2.S at low or high dose, single or two shots; 5 received placebo; per-sample allocation not given. Samples were taken on day 63 after the first vaccine or placebo injection. The V and J ends lost 0 bases and 8 bases, in that order; junction bases with no gene match: 6. The CDR3 contains 15 residues. Germline values: CDR1 LGHNA, CDR2 YNFKEQ. The sample here was peripheral blood, taken in a trial of Ad26.COV2.S vaccine versus placebo. The chain links TRBV4-2 to TRBJ2-2; TRBD2 matches 7 bases. The origin of this receptor is a person aged 18 to 65 who received the Ad26.COV2.S COVID-19 vaccine or a placebo. The CDR3: CASSQDVAGAGELFF. The CDR3 nucleotides are TGTGCCAGCAGCCAAGATGTGGCGGGAGCTGGGGAGCTGTTTTTT.